This T cell receptor (beta chain) was profiled in a study of PD-L1 blockade in urothelial cancer. For the study at large: At some point between 2013 and 2015 therapy began: atezolizumab 1,200 mg intravenously every 3 weeks.

Germline CDR1 reads MGHDK; CDR2 reads SYGVNS. J lost 6 bases, V lost 5 bases, and 13 bases had no gene match. This CDR3 contains 16 residues. TCRdb keeps only in-frame clones here, not all; method: immunoSEQ multiplex PCR. This repertoire shows tens of thousands of clones, around 77% found once; its top ten account for roughly 3.6%. The sample was PBMCs, taken around atezolizumab (anti-PD-L1) treatment. V gene TRBV25-1 combines with J gene TRBJ2-1, with 7 positions matching TRBD2. This receptor was obtained from a man between 65 and 85 years old with urothelial cancer. The CDR3 DNA is TGTGCCAGCAGTATCTCAGTTGGGAGGGCCGGCAATGAGCAGTTCTTC. This codes for CASSISVGRAGNEQFF.